This T cell receptor beta chain derives from a study of immune cell composition in non-small cell lung cancer. There are a few counts of this clone. Its antigen is unidentified. The table came from immunoSEQ multiplex PCR; TCRdb's copy has only in-frame clones and leaves some out. The sample contains about 8,700 clones, roughly two thirds of which appear only once. This CDR3 contains 12 residues. V was cut by 6 bases and J by 9 bases, with 13 bases left in between. CDR1 is SGDLS and CDR2 is YYNGEE in the germline V gene. Normal lung sampling was at least 3 cm from the tumour, as distant as possible. DNA was extracted from unsorted cell suspensions stored frozen. The study, taken as a whole, reports: Clones >0.5% enriched in tumour were rarer in adenocarcinoma (around 35%) than squamous (about 80%). Tumour TCR-beta clonality was not significantly tied to smoking pack-years.

V usage is TRBV9 and J usage is TRBJ2-1; D gene uncertain. Specimen: non-adjacent lung tissue. This sequence originates from a human donor with non-small cell lung cancer. The CDR3 sequence is CASTSYEVEQFF. In DNA, the CDR3 is TGTGCCAGCACCTCGTACGAGGTTGAGCAGTTCTTC. Variable domain in full (rest from reference TRBV9 and TRBJ2-1): DSGVTQTPKHLITATGQRVTLRCSPRSGDLSVYWYQQSLDQGLQFLIQYYNGEERAKGNILERFSAQQFPDLHSELNLSSLELGDSALYFCASTSYEVEQFFGPGTRLTVL.